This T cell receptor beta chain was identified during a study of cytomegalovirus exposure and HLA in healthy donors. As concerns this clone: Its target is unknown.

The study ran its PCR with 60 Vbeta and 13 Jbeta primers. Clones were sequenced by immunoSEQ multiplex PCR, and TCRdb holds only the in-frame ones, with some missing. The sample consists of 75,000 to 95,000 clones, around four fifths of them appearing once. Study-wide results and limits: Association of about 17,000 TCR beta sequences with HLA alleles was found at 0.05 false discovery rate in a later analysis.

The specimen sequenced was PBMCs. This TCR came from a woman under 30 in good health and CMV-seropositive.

This CDR3 is CASSQGLEGLYEQYF. CDR3 in DNA: TGTGCCAGCAGCCAGGGACTCGAGGGTCTCTACGAGCAGTACTTC. V and J are TRBV7-2 and TRBJ2-7, with TRBD2 as a possible D gene (6 bases). Trimming cost V 5 bases and J 3 bases, with 17 bases left between them. Germline CDR1 and CDR2: SGHTA and FQGNSA. The CDR3 covers 15 residues.